This T cell receptor beta chain was identified in a study of T cell responses to AZD1222 COVID-19 vaccine. About the research overall: Analysis merged second doses at about 4 or about 12 weeks. General observations from the study: Spike regions recognized by vaccine-associated CD4 TCRs spanned the protein, led by 160-218 and 743-854. Repertoire samples came only from after the peak T cell response.

CDR1 is GTSNPN, CDR2 SVGIG, per germline (reference sequence). The V end lost 0 bases, the J end lost 2 bases, and 8 bases lay between the germline ends. The CDR3 sequence is 13 residues long. This clone was counted once. Its antigen is currently unknown. Profiling relied on immunoSEQ multiplex PCR, and the TCRdb table lists in-frame clones only, not all of them. This sample has 170,000 or so clones; roughly nine tenths occur once, and the top ten carry roughly 2.5%. V usage is TRBV30 and J usage is TRBJ2-7, with D possibly being TRBD2 (6 bases). The receptor comes from an adult in good health. Sequences were derived from peripheral blood, sampled on day 0 of AZD1222 vaccination. The CDR3 spells CAWSVSGAYEQYF. The DNA of the CDR3 is TGTGCCTGGAGTGTTAGCGGCGCCTACGAGCAGTACTTC.